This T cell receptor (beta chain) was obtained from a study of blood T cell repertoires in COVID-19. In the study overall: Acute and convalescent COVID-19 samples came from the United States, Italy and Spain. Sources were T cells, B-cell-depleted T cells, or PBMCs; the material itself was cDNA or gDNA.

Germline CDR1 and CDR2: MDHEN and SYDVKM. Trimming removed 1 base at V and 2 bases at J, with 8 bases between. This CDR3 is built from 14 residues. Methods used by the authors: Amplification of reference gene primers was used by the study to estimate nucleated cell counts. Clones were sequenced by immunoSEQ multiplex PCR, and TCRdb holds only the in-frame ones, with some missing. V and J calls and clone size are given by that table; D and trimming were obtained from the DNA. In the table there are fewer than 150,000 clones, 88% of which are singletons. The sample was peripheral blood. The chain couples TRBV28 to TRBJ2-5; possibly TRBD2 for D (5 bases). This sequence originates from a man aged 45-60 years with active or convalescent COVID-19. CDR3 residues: CASSLYGVQETQYF. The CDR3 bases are TGTGCCAGCAGTTTATACGGGGTACAAGAGACCCAGTACTTC.